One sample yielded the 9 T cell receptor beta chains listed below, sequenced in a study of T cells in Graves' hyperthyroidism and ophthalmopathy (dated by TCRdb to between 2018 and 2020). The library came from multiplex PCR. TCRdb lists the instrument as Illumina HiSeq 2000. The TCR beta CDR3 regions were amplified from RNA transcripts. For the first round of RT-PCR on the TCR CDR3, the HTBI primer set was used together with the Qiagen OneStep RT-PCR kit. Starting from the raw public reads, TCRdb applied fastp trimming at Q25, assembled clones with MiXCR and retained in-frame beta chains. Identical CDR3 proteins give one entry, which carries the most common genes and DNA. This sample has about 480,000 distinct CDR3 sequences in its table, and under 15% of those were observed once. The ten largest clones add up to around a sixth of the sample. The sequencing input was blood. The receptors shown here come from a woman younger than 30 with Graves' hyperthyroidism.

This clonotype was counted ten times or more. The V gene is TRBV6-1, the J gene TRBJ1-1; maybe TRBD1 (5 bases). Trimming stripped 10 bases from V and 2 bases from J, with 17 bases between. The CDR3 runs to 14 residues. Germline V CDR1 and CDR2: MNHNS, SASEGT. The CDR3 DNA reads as TGTGCCACCCGCGGGAGGGGCCCCAACACTGAAGCTTTCTTT. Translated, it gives CATRGRGPNTEAFF.

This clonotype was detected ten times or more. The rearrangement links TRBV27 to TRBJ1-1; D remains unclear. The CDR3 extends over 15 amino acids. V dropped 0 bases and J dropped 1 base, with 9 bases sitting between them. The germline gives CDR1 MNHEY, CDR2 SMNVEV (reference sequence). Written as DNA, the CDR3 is TGTGCCAGCAGTTTATCGGGGTCAGCGAACACTGAAGCTTTCTTT. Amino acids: CASSLSGSANTEAFF.

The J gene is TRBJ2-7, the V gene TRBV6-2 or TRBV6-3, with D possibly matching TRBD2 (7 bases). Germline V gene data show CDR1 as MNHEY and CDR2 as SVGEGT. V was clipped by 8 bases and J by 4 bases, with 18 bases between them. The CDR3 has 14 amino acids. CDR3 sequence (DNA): TGTGCCAGCGGATTTGGGGGGGGCCATTACGAGCAGTACGTC. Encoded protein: CASGFGGGHYEQYV.

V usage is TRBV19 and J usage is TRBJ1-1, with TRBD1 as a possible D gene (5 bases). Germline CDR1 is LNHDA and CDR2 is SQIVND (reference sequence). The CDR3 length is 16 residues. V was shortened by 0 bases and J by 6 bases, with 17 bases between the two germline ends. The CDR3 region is CASSIESGSSHPEAFF. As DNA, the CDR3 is TGTGCCAGTAGTATAGAGTCAGGGTCTTCCCACCCTGAAGCTTTCTTT.

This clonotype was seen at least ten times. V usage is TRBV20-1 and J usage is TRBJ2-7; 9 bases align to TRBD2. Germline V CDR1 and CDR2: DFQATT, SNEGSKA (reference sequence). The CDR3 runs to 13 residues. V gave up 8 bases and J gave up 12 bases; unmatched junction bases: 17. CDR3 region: CSPLRPSGGPPYF. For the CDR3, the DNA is TGCAGTCCCTTACGGCCGAGCGGGGGGCCGCCGTACTTC.

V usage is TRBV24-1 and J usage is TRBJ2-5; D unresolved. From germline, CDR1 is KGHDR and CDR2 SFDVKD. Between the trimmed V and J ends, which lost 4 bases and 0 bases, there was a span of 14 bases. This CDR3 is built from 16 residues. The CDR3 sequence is CATSDHPQAHQETQYF. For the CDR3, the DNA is TGTGCCACCAGTGACCATCCCCAGGCCCACCAAGAGACCCAGTACTTC.

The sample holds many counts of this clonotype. The DNA of the CDR3 is TGTGCCAGCAACGGGGGCCCTGGGACCAAAAACATTCAGTACTTC. Protein product: CASNGGPGTKNIQYF. This rearrangement joins TRBV13 to TRBJ2-4, with D perhaps being TRBD1 or TRBD2 (6 bases each). The CDR3 covers 15 residues. The V gene lost 7 bases and the J gene lost 2 bases, with 15 bases spanning the gap. Looked up from germline, CDR1 is PRHDT and CDR2 is FYEKMQ (reference sequence).

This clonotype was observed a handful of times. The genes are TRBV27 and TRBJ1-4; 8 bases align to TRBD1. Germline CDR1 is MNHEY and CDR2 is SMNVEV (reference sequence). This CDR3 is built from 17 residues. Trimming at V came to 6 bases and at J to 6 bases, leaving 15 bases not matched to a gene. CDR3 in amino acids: CASSPTWFGQGDEKLFF. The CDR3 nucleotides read TGTGCCAGCAGCCCAACCTGGTTCGGACAGGGAGATGAAAAACTGTTTTTT.

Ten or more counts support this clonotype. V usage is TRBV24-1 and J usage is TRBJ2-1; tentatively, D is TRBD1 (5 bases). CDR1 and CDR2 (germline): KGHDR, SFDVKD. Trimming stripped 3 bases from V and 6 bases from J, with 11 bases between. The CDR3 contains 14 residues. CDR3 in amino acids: CATSDGQGGNEQFF. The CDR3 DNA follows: TGTGCCACCAGTGATGGCCAGGGTGGCAATGAGCAGTTCTTC.